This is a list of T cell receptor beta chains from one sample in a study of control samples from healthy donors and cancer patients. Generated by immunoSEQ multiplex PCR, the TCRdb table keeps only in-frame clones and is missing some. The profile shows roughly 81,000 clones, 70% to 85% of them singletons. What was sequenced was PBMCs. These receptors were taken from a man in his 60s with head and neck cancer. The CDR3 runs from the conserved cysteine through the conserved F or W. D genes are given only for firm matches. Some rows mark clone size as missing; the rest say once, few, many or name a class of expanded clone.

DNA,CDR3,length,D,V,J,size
TGTGCCAGCAGCTTGGGACCCCAGGAGCCGCAGTATTTT,CASSLGPQEPQYF,13,.,TRBV5-6,TRBJ2-3,.
TGTGCCAGCATGAGGTGGCAGATGAACACTGAAGCTTTCTTT,CASMRWQMNTEAFF,14,.,TRBV7-9,TRBJ1-1,.
TGCAGCGCGTACGGGTTATACAATGAGCAGTTCTTC,CSAYGLYNEQFF,12,.,TRBV29-1,TRBJ2-1,.
TGCGCCAGCAGCTTCAGGCAGGGGCACTGGGAGCTGTTTTTT,CASSFRQGHWELFF,14,.,TRBV5-1,TRBJ2-2,.
TGTGCCAGCAGCCCGATGAGACCCGCTGCTAGCCAAGAGACCCAGTACTTC,CASSPMRPAASQETQYF,17,.,TRBV7-8,TRBJ2-5,.
TGTGCCAGTAGCCCGGGAATAAGCTACAATGAGCAGTTCTTC,CASSPGISYNEQFF,14,.,TRBV19,TRBJ2-1,.
TGTGCCAGCAGCCCAATTACAGGGGTTAAGACTGAAGCTTTCTTT,CASSPITGVKTEAFF,15,TRBD1,TRBV3-1/TRBV3-2,TRBJ1-1,.
TGTGCCAGCAGATCCAACCTGGGACAGGGGTACACCGGGGAGCTGTTTTTT,CASRSNLGQGYTGELFF,17,TRBD1,TRBV28,TRBJ2-2,.
TGTGCCAGCAGTTACCAGAGTATTAATTCACCCCTCCACTTT,CASSYQSINSPLHF,14,.,TRBV6-5,TRBJ1-6,.
TGCGCCAGCAGACAGGGGGCGGAGGTCAATGAGCAGTTCTTC,CASRQGAEVNEQFF,14,TRBD1,TRBV5-1,TRBJ2-1,.
TGTGCCAGCAGCTGGGGAGACCGGGACCACTTTTACTACGAGCAGTACTTC,CASSWGDRDHFYYEQYF,17,.,TRBV11-2,TRBJ2-7,.
TGTGCCAGCAGCTTATACCGCGGAAATGAGCAGTTCTTC,CASSLYRGNEQFF,13,.,TRBV7-9,TRBJ2-1,many
TGTGCCAGCTCACCACCGTATACTTCTGGGGCCCAGTACTTC,CASSPPYTSGAQYF,14,.,TRBV18,TRBJ2-5,.
TGTGCCAGCAGGAGAGGGGCCGACAGCTACTATGGCTACACCTTC,CASRRGADSYYGYTF,15,.,TRBV6-5,TRBJ1-2,.
TGTGCCAGCTCACCGGGGACGGGCACATACGAGCAGTACTTC,CASSPGTGTYEQYF,14,.,TRBV18,TRBJ2-7,.
TGTGCCAGCAGCTACGGACAGGGGCTCACAGATACGCAGTATTTT,CASSYGQGLTDTQYF,15,TRBD1,TRBV5-4,TRBJ2-3,.
TGTGCCAGCAGCTCCGACAGGGGATATGAAGCTTTCTTT,CASSSDRGYEAFF,13,TRBD1,TRBV5-4,TRBJ1-1,.
TGTGCCATCAGCCCCTCTCTCGGGACAGACTCCTACGAGCAGTACTTC,CAISPSLGTDSYEQYF,16,TRBD1,TRBV10-3,TRBJ2-7,once
TGTGCCAGCAGCGTAGGTGCCAATGAGCAGTTCTTC,CASSVGANEQFF,12,.,TRBV9,TRBJ2-1,.
TGTGCCAGCAGTTTAGGTCAGGGCGGTCAGCCCCAGCATTTT,CASSLGQGGQPQHF,14,.,TRBV28,TRBJ1-5,.
TGCGCCAGCAGCCCTACTTTCGGAAACACCATATATTTT,CASSPTFGNTIYF,13,.,TRBV5-1,TRBJ1-3,.
TGTGCCAGCAGCTTAAATCGCTGGTACGACAGGGGGCTTATTGGTGGAAACACCATATATTTT,CASSLNRWYDRGLIGGNTIYF,21,TRBD1,TRBV7-8,TRBJ1-3,few
TGTGCCAGCAGCTACAGGGGGACTGGAAACACCATATATTTT,CASSYRGTGNTIYF,14,TRBD1,TRBV7-8,TRBJ1-3,.
TGTGCCAGCAGTAAGGGACCGTTTGAAGCTTTCTTT,CASSKGPFEAFF,12,.,TRBV6-5,TRBJ1-1,.
TGTGCCAGCAGTAGTCCCGAGGGGTATGGCTACACCTTC,CASSSPEGYGYTF,13,.,TRBV28,TRBJ1-2,.
TGCGCCAGCAGCCGTTCCGGGACAGGCTTGGCCGGGGAGCTGTTTTTT,CASSRSGTGLAGELFF,16,TRBD1,TRBV4-1,TRBJ2-2,.
TGTGCCAGCAGCCAAGATCTCGCGGGCGGCGAGCAGTACTTC,CASSQDLAGGEQYF,14,.,TRBV3-1/TRBV3-2,TRBJ2-7,.
TGTGCCAGCAGCTTGAGGAGGGCAGCTAATGAAAAACTGTTTTTT,CASSLRRAANEKLFF,15,.,TRBV5-6,TRBJ1-4,.
TGCGCCAGCAGCTTGGCCGGGACAGGGGGTGAGACCCAGTACTTC,CASSLAGTGGETQYF,15,TRBD1,TRBV5-1,TRBJ2-5,once
TGTGCCAGCAGTTACAGGCAGGGAAATCAGCCCCAGCATTTT,CASSYRQGNQPQHF,14,.,TRBV6-5,TRBJ1-5,.
TGCAGTGCTAGTGAGGGGAGCTCCTACAATGAGCAGTTCTTC,CSASEGSSYNEQFF,14,.,TRBV20-1,TRBJ2-1,.
TGTGCCAGCAGTGTCCATCTCGGGACAGGGAACGAGCAGTACTTC,CASSVHLGTGNEQYF,15,TRBD1,TRBV6-4,TRBJ2-7,.
TGTGCCAGCAGCTTAGGTGGGACTAGGGGCAATGAGCAGTTCTTC,CASSLGGTRGNEQFF,15,TRBD2,TRBV7-6,TRBJ2-1,.
TGTGCCAGCAGCTCCCATCCAGGGGCGGCTTTCTTT,CASSSHPGAAFF,12,.,TRBV5-6,TRBJ1-1,.
TGTGCCGCCTCAACTTCGAACACTGAAGCTTTCTTT,CAASTSNTEAFF,12,.,TRBV10-3,TRBJ1-1,.
TGTGCCAGCAGCCAGACGGGGACTAGGGTCCTGAATGAGCAGTTCTTC,CASSQTGTRVLNEQFF,16,TRBD2,TRBV3-1/TRBV3-2,TRBJ2-1,.
TGTGCCAGCAGTTACTCGGCCAATGGACAGGGGTTTCCTCGCAATCAGCCCCAGCATTTT,CASSYSANGQGFPRNQPQHF,20,TRBD1,TRBV6-2/TRBV6-3,TRBJ1-5,.
TGTGCCAGTAACAGGGACTATAATGAAAAACTGTTTTTT,CASNRDYNEKLFF,13,.,TRBV19,TRBJ1-4,.
TGCGCCAGCAGACCCCAGGGGGGAACAGATACGCAGTATTTT,CASRPQGGTDTQYF,14,.,TRBV5-1,TRBJ2-3,.
TGTGCCAGCTCACCACCGTTCGGGGGCGGTCGAAAAGAGACCCAGTACTTC,CASSPPFGGGRKETQYF,17,.,TRBV18,TRBJ2-5,once
TGTGCCAGCAGCCAAATATCTAGGGGGGAGCAGTTCTTC,CASSQISRGEQFF,13,.,TRBV4-2,TRBJ2-1,few
TGTGCCAGCAGTGAATTGATAGCGGACTACAATGAGCAGTTCTTC,CASSELIADYNEQFF,15,.,TRBV6-1,TRBJ2-1,once
TGTGCCAGCAGCCAAGAAGGTCAACAGCAGTACTTC,CASSQEGQQQYF,12,.,TRBV3-1/TRBV3-2,TRBJ2-7,.
TGCGCCAGCAGCCTTGTCAGGACAGGGGCGGCGGGCTACACCTTC,CASSLVRTGAAGYTF,15,TRBD1,TRBV4-1,TRBJ1-2,.
TGTGCCAGCAGTTTTGCGGGGGCCTACGAGCAGTACTTC,CASSFAGAYEQYF,13,TRBD2,TRBV12-3/TRBV12-4,TRBJ2-7,.
TGTGCCAGCACCCCTGGGACTAGCGGGAGGCTGGGCGAGCAGTACTTC,CASTPGTSGRLGEQYF,16,TRBD2,TRBV28,TRBJ2-7,.
TGCGCCAGCAGTCCAAGGACTAGCGGGAGGGCCGCGGGCCAGTACTTC,CASSPRTSGRAAGQYF,16,TRBD2,TRBV10-1,TRBJ2-5,.
TGTGCCAGCAGAACGACAGGGAATCAGCCCCAGCATTTT,CASRTTGNQPQHF,13,TRBD1,TRBV12-3/TRBV12-4,TRBJ1-5,.
TGTGCCAGTCCGAATGAGGCAGGGTTTAGCAATCAGCCCCAGCATTTT,CASPNEAGFSNQPQHF,16,.,TRBV3-1/TRBV3-2,TRBJ1-5,large
TGTGCCACCAGCAGAGATCATTGGGGGCTAGCGCACACAGATACGCAGTATTTT,CATSRDHWGLAHTDTQYF,18,.,TRBV15,TRBJ2-3,.
TGTGCCAGCAGCGTTGGGACTAGCGGGTACAATGAGCAGTTCTTC,CASSVGTSGYNEQFF,15,TRBD2,TRBV25-1,TRBJ2-1,.